One T cell receptor (beta chain) is described in this entry. This sample is part of a study of OX40 agonist ivuxolimab in advanced cancers. Clones were sequenced by immunoSEQ multiplex PCR, and TCRdb holds only the in-frame ones, with some missing. The data contain approximately 46,000 clones, 77% of them singletons. Patients who had autoimmune disease history or got systemic immunosuppression were left out. This clonotype originated in an adult with an advanced solid tumor such as melanoma, head and neck, liver or kidney cancer. This material consisted of CD4+ or CD8+ T cells sorted from blood, taken in a trial of the OX40 agonist ivuxolimab.

CDR3 residues: CASSLASGYQETQYF. In DNA, the CDR3 is TGTGCCAGCAGTTTAGCTAGCGGGTACCAAGAGACCCAGTACTTC. The gene calls are TRBV28 and TRBJ2-5; 8 bases fit TRBD2. V gave up 2 bases and J gave up 0 bases; unmatched junction bases: 2. The CDR3 is 15 amino acids. Germline V CDR1 and CDR2: MDHEN, SYDVKM.